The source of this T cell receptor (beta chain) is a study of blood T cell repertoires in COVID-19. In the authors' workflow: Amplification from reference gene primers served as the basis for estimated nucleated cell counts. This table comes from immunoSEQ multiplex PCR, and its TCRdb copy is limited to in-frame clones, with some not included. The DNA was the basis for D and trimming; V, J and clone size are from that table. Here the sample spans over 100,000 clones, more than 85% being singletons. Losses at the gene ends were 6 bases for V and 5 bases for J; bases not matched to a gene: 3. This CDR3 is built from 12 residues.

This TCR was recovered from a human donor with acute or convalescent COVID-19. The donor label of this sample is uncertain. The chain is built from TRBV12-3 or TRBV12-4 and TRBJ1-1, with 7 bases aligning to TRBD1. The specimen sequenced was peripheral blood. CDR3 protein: CASRTTGTEAFF. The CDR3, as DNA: TGTGCCAGCAGGACGACAGGGACTGAAGCTTTCTTT.